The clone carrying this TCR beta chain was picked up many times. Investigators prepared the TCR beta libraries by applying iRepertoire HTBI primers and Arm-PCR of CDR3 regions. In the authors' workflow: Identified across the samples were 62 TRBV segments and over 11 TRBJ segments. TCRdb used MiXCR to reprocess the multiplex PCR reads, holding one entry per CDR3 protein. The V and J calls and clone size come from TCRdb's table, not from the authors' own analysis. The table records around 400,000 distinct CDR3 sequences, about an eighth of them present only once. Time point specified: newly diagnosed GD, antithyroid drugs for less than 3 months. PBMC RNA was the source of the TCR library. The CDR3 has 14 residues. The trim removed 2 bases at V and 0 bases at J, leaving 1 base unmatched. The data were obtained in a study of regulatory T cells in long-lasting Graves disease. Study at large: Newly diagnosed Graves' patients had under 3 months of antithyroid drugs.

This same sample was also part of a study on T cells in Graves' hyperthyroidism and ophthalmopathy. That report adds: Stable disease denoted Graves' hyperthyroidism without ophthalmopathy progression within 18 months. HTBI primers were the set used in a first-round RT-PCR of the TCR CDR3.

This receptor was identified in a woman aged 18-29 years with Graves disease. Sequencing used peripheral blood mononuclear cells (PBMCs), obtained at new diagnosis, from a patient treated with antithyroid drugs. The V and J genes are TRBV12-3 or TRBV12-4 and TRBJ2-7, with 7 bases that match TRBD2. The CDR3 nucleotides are TGTGCCAGCAGTTTATGGGGGGGCTCCTACGAGCAGTACTTC. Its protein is CASSLWGGSYEQYF.